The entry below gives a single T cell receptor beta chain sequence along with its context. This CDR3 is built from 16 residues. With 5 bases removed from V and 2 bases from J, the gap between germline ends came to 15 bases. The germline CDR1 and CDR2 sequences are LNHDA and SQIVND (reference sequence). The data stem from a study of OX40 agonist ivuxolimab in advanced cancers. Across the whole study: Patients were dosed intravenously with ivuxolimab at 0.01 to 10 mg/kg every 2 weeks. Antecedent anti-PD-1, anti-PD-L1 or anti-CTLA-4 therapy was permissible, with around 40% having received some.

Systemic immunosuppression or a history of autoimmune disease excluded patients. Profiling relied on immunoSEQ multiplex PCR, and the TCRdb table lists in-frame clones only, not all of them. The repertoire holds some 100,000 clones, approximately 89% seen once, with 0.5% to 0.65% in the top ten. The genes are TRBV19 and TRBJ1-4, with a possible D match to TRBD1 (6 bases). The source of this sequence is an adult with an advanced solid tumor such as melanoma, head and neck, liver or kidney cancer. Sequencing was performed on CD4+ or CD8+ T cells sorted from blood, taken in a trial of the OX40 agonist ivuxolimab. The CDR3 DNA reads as TGTGCCAGTAGTTTTAACAGGGCGAGGACTAATGAAAAACTGTTTTTT. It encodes CASSFNRARTNEKLFF.